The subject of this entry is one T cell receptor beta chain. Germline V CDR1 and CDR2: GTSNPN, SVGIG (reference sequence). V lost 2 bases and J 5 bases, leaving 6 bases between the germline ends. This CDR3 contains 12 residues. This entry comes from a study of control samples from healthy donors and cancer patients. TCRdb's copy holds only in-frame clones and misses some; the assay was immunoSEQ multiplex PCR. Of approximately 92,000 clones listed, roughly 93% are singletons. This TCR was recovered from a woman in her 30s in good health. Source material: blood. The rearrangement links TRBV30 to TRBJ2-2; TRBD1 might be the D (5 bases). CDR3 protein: CAWSKGTGELFF. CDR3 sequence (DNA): TGTGCCTGGAGTAAGGGGACCGGGGAGCTGTTTTTT.